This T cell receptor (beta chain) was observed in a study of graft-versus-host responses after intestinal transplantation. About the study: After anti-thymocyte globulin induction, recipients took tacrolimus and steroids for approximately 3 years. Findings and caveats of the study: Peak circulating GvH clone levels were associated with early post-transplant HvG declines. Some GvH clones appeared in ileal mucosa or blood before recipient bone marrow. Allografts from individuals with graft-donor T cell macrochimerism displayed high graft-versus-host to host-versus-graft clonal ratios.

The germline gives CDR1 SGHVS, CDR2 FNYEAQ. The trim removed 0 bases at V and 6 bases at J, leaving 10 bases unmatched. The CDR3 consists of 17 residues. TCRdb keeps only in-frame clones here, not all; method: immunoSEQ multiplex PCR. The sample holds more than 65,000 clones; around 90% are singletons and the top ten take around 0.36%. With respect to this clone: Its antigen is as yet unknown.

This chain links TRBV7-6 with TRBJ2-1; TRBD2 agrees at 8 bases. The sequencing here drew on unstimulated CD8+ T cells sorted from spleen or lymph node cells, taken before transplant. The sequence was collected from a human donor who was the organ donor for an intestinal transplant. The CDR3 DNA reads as TGTGCCAGCAGCTTAGCGCTCGGGTTGCGGGGGGTCAATGAGCAGTTCTTC. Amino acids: CASSLALGLRGVNEQFF.